This paragraph reports one T cell receptor beta chain. The antigen is undetermined. Primers included in the PCR were 60 Vbeta and 13 Jbeta primers. Sequenced by immunoSEQ multiplex PCR; TCRdb stores in-frame clones only, minus some. The sample contains 250,000 to 350,000 clones, 86% of which appear only once. The sample comes from a study of cytomegalovirus exposure and HLA in healthy donors. About the research overall: Earlier work reported approximately 110 million unique TCR beta sequences from some 180 million T cells. Broader study findings: Cytomegalovirus association was listed for 150 or so TCR beta chains. Later analysis identified a missense DCLRE1C variant that was linked to TCR beta V- and J-gene trimming.

Germline V CDR1 and CDR2: DFQATT, SNEGSKA (reference sequence). The ends were cut back, 6 bases at V and 9 bases at J, with 9 bases in the middle. This CDR3 region has 10 residues. The source is a man in his forties or fifties in good health and CMV-seropositive. Sequencing was performed on PBMCs. The chain employs TRBV20-1 and TRBJ2-1; D remains ambiguous. The CDR3 DNA reads TGCAGTGCCACCAGGTCTGAGCAGTTCTTC. Translating gives CSATRSEQFF.